This T cell receptor beta chain is from a study of T cell repertoires in aging, cancer and after chemotherapy. About the study: The whole study produced a dataset of several million TCR reads.

Trimming removed 5 bases from V and 3 bases from J, with 14 bases in between. The CDR3 length is 15 residues. TCR beta rearrangements were amplified from peripheral blood genomic DNA. TRB rearrangements spanning V, D and J were amplified using mixed TRB-A/B primers. Each CDR3 protein is one row after TCRdb ran MiXCR on the multiplex PCR reads. The sample carries about 8,400 distinct CDR3 sequences, approximately 32% recorded once. This sequence originates from a human donor in good health. Sequencing input: blood. The chain recombines TRBV12-3 or TRBV12-4 with TRBJ1-5; D perhaps matches TRBD1 (5 bases). CDR3 nucleotides: TGTGCCAGCAGTCTCCGGGACGGACTCAATCAGCCCCAGCATTTT. Its protein is CASSLRDGLNQPQHF.